Below, one T cell receptor (beta chain) is given with its context. This entry belongs to a study of PD-L1 blockade in urothelial cancer. Looking at the study overall: About 90% of the 29 patients comprised males who had bladder-origin urothelial cancer.

J was trimmed by 7 bases and V by 10 bases; bases with no gene match: 7. The germline V gene encodes CDR1 SNHLY and CDR2 FYNNEI. The CDR3 consists of 13 residues. Assay: immunoSEQ multiplex PCR; the TCRdb copy retains only in-frame clones and omits some. The data show 35,000 or so clones, more than 70% seen once. The TCR was taken from a man aged 55 to 70 with urothelial cancer. This chain connects TRBV2 to TRBJ2-1, with 10 positions matching TRBD2. The material was PBMCs, obtained around atezolizumab (anti-PD-L1) treatment. CDR3 in DNA: TGTGCCATAGGACTAGCGGCGCAGAATGAGCAGTTCTTC. It translates to CAIGLAAQNEQFF.